Shown below are 10 T cell receptor beta chains from a single sample sequenced in a study of blood T cells in healthy people across ages. Primed by a sample-barcoded 5' primer and a J-beta primer mix, a second PCR proceeded for 7 to 11 cycles. MiXCR was run by TCRdb on the 5' RACE reads, yielding one entry per CDR3 protein. This table has hundreds of thousands of distinct CDR3 sequences, less than 35% appearing once. Sequencing input: blood. Receptors originate from a woman of 80 years or more in good health.

This clonotype was recorded at least ten times. This chain joins TRBV12-3 or TRBV12-4 and TRBJ2-3; 7 bases align to TRBD2. The CDR3 contains 15 residues. V dropped 1 base and J dropped 4; count of bases not matched to a gene: 5. The CDR3 coding sequence is TGTGCCAGCAGTTTAGGGGACTATCCCGCAGATACGCAGTATTTT. Translation: CASSLGDYPADTQYF.

This clonotype was observed a few times. The gene calls are TRBV20-1 and TRBJ1-1; D not certain. There are 14 residues in the CDR3. Trimming removed 1 base from V and 5 bases from J, with 14 bases in between. Germline V CDR1 and CDR2: DFQATT, SNEGSKA (reference sequence). CDR3 amino acids: CSARGVGRRTEAFF. As DNA, the CDR3 is TGCAGTGCTAGAGGTGTAGGTCGAAGGACTGAAGCTTTCTTT.

This rearrangement joins TRBV6-5 to TRBJ1-6, with D possibly matching TRBD1 (5 bases). This CDR3 has 15 residues. V was clipped by 5 bases and J by 7 bases, with 15 bases between them. CDR1 and CDR2 (germline): MNHEY, SVGAGI. The CDR3 DNA reads as TGTGCCAGCAGTCTTGTCGGGACCCTCAATTCACCCCTCCACTTT. This translates into CASSLVGTLNSPLHF.

The V call is TRBV6-1, the J call TRBJ1-5, with D maybe TRBD1 (5 bases). CDR1 MNHNS and CDR2 SASEGT come from the germline V gene. CDR3 length: 13 amino acids. V gave up 6 bases and J gave up 9 bases, with 15 bases separating them. The CDR3 spells CASSFLQGSPQHF. For the CDR3, the DNA is TGTGCCAGCAGCTTTTTGCAGGGCTCGCCCCAGCATTTT.

Turning to this clonotype: It may be a read error: a sequence one base away is much more abundant. The rearrangement links TRBV20-1 to TRBJ2-1, with 9 bases that match TRBD2. In germline, CDR1 is DFQATT, CDR2 SNEGSKA (reference sequence). This CDR3 spans 16 amino acids. The CDR3 DNA reads TGCGGTGCCCAGGCCCGCGGGGGGGCCGGATACAATGAGCAGTTCTTC. This encodes CGAQARGGAGYNEQFF.

This clonotype appeared many times. The rearrangement joins TRBV5-1 to TRBJ2-5; no definite D call. Trimming took 2 bases from V and 0 from J, leaving 8 bases between them. The length of the CDR3 is 14 residues. Germline assignment: CDR1 SGHRS and CDR2 YFSETQ. The CDR3 nucleotides read TGCGCCAGCAGCTTCAACACGGACCAAGAGACCCAGTACTTC. It specifies CASSFNTDQETQYF.

As concerns this clonotype: A much bigger clone sits one base away, suggesting this may be a read error. This chain uses TRBV27 with TRBJ2-4; TRBD2 matches at 15 bases. In germline, CDR1 is MNHEY, CDR2 SMNVEV (reference sequence). CDR3 length equals 18 residues. The CDR3 here is CAGSPGLAGGGSKNIQYF. In DNA form, the CDR3 reads TGTGCCGGCAGTCCGGGACTAGCGGGGGGTGGATCCAAAAACATTCAGTACTTC.

This clonotype was counted at least ten times. The chain is built from TRBV5-1 and TRBJ2-5; 8 bases map to TRBD1. V shed 4 bases and J 4 bases; nucleotides not matched to a gene: 6. The CDR3 is 14 amino acids. Germline CDR1 and CDR2: SGHRS and YFSETQ. CDR3 residues: CASSRQGSGETQYF. CDR3 nucleotides: TGCGCCAGCAGCCGACAGGGGTCGGGAGAGACCCAGTACTTC.

The table lists this clonotype with many counts. The chain links TRBV29-1 to TRBJ2-3; a weak D match, TRBD1 (5 bases). Trimming took 1 base from V and 2 from J, leaving 7 bases between them. The V gene's germline CDR1 is SQVTM and CDR2 ANQGSEA. The CDR3 has 13 amino acids. CDR3 sequence: CSVEGQFTDTQYF. Here the CDR3 DNA reads TGCAGCGTTGAAGGACAGTTCACAGATACGCAGTATTTT.

The chain employs TRBV6-5 and TRBJ2-4; D tentatively fits TRBD1 or TRBD2 (5 bases each). This CDR3 is built from 13 residues. V was shortened by 7 bases and J by 6 bases, with 13 bases between the two germline ends. CDR1 MNHEY and CDR2 SVGAGI come from the germline V gene. The CDR3 loop is CASIGAGLNIQYF. As DNA, the CDR3 is TGTGCCAGCATTGGGGCAGGACTAAACATTCAGTACTTC.